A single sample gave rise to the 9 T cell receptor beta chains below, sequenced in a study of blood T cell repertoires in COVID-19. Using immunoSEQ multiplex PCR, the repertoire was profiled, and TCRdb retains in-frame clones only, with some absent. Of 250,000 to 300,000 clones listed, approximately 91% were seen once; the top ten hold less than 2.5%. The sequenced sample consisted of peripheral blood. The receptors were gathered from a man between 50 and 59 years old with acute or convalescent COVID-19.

The CDR3 coding sequence is TGCAGCGTCCATACAGGGGGCGCGTACTCCTACAATGAGCAGTTCTTC. Protein sequence: CSVHTGGAYSYNEQFF. This chain connects TRBV29-1 to TRBJ2-1, with 9 bases aligning to TRBD1. The germline V gene encodes CDR1 SQVTM and CDR2 ANQGSEA. With 6 bases clipped from V and 0 bases from J, the junction kept 9 bases outside the gene matches. CDR3 length equals 16 residues.

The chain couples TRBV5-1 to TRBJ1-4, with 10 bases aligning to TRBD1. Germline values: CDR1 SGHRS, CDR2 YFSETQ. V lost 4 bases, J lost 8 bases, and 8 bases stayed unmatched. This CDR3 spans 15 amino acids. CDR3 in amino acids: CASSRSGTGEEKLFF. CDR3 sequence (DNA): TGCGCCAGCAGCCGGTCCGGGACAGGGGAGGAAAAACTGTTTTTT.

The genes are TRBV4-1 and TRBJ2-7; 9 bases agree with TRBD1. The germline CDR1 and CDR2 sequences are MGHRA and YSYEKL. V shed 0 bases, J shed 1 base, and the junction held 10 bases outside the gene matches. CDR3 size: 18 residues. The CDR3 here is CASSQDVMGDRVSYEQYF. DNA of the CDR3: TGCGCCAGCAGCCAAGATGTGATGGGGGACAGGGTGTCCTACGAGCAGTACTTC.

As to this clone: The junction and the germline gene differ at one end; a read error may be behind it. Written as DNA, the CDR3 is TGTGCTAGCAGCTCTGACAGGGGGCACGGAGAGACCCAGTACTTC. This gives the protein CASSSDRGHGETQYF. This chain connects TRBV7-7 to TRBJ2-5; 10 bases agree with TRBD1. The CDR3 consists of 15 residues. Germline CDR1 and CDR2: SSHAT and FNYEAQ (reference sequence). The full variable domain, completed using reference TRBV7-7 and TRBJ2-5, is GAGVSQSPRYKVTKRGQDVTLRCDPISSHATLYWYQQALGQGPEFLTYFNYEAQPDKSGLPSDRFSAERPEGSISTLTIQRTEQRDSAMYRCASSSDRGHGETQYFGPGTRLLVL.

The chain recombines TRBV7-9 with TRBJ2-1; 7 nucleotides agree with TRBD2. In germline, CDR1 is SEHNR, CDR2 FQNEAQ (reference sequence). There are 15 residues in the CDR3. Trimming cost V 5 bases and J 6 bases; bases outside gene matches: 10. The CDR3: CASSPIAGEFNEQFF. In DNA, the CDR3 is TGTGCCAGCAGCCCCATCGCGGGGGAGTTCAATGAGCAGTTCTTC.

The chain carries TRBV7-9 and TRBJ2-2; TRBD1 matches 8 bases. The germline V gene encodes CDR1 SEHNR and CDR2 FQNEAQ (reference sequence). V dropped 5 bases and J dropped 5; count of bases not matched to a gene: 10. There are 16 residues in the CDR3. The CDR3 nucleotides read TGTGCCAGCAGCCCCTTCGGACAGGGAAAAACCGGGGAGCTGTTTTTT. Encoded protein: CASSPFGQGKTGELFF.

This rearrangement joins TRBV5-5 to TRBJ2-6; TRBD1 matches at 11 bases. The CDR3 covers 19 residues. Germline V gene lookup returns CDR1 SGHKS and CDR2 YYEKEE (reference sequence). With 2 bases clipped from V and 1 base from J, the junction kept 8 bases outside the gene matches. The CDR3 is CASSFPAGQGGSGANVLTF. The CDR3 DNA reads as TGTGCCAGCAGCTTCCCCGCGGGACAGGGGGGATCTGGGGCCAACGTCCTGACTTTC.

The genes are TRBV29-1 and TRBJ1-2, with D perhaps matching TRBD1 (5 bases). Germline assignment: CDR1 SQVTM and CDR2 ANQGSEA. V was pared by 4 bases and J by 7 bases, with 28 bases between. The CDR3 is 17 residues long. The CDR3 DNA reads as TGCAGCGTTGCCCCTCTGGGGGGAAGGGTGGGGGGAGCTGGCTACACCTTC. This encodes CSVAPLGGRVGGAGYTF.

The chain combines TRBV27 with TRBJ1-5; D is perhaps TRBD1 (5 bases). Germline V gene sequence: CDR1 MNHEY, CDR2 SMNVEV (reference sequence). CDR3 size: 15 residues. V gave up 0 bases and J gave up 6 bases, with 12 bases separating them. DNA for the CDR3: TGTGCCAGCAGTTTATCCCCCCCGGGGGTTCAGCCCCAGCATTTT. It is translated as CASSLSPPGVQPQHF.